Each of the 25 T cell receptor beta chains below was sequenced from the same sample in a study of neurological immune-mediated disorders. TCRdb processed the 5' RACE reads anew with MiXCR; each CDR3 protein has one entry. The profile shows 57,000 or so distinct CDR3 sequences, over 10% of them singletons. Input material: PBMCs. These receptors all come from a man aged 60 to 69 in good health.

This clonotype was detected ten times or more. The CDR3 loop is CASSFMAVTGRFNEQFF. In DNA, the CDR3 is TGTGCCAGCAGTTTTATGGCGGTTACAGGACGGTTTAATGAGCAGTTCTTC. The chain joins TRBV28 to TRBJ2-1, with a possible D match to TRBD1 (5 bases). This CDR3 is 17 amino acids long. The ends were cut back, 3 bases at V and 7 bases at J, with 22 bases in the middle. CDR1 and CDR2 from the germline V gene are MDHEN and SYDVKM.

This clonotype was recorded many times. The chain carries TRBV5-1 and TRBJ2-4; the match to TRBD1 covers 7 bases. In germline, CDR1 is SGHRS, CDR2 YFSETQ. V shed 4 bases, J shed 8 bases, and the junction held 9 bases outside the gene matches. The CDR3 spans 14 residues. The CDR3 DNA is TGCGCCAGCAGCCTGGGACAGACGAGGGACATTCAGTACTTC. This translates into CASSLGQTRDIQYF.

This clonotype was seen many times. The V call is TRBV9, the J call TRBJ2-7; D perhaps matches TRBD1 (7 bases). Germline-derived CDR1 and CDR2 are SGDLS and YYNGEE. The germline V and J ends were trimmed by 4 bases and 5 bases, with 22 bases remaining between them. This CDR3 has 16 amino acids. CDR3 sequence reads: CASSSRGGTAPHEQYF. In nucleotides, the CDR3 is TGTGCCAGCAGCTCCCGAGGAGGGACAGCCCCCCACGAGCAGTACTTC. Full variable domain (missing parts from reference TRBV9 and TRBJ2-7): DSGVTQTPKHLITATGQRVTLRCSPRSGDLSVYWYQQSLDQGLQFLIQYYNGEERAKGNILERFSAQQFPDLHSELNLSSLELGDSALYFCASSSRGGTAPHEQYFGPGTRLTVT.

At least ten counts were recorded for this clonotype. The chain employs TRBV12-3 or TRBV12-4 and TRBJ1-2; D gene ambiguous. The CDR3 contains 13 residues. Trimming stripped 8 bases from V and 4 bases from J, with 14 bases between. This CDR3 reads CASAQDLLYGYTF. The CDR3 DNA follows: TGTGCCAGCGCCCAGGATCTGCTCTATGGCTACACCTTC.

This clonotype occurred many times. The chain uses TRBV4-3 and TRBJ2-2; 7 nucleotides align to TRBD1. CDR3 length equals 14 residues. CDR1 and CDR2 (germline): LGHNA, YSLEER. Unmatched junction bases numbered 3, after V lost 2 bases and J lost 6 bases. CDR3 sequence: CASSQYGTAGELFF. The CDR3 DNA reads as TGCGCCAGCAGCCAATATGGGACAGCCGGGGAGCTGTTTTTT.

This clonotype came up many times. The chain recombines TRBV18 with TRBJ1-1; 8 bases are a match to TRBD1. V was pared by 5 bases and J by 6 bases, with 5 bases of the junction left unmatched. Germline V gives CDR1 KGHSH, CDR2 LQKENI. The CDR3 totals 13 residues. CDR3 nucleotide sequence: TGTGCCAGCTCAGGTGGACAGGGCGCTGAAGCTTTCTTT. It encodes CASSGGQGAEAFF.

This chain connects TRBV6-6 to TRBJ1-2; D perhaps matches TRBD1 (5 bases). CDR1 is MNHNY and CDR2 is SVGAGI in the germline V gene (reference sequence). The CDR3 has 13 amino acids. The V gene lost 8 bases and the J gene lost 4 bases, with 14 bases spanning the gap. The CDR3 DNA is TGTGCCAGCTTCCAGGGAGCAACCTATGGCTACACCTTC. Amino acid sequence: CASFQGATYGYTF.

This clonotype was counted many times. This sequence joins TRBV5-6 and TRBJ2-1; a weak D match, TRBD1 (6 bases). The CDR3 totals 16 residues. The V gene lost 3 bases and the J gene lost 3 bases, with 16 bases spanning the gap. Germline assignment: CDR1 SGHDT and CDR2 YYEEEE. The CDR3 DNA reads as TGTGCCAGCAGCTCGGATGGGGGCCGGATCTACAATGAGCAGTTCTTC. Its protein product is CASSSDGGRIYNEQFF. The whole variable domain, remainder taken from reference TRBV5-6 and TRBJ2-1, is DAGVTQSPTHLIKTRGQQVTLRCSPKSGHDTVSWYQQALGQGPQFIFQYYEEEERQRGNFPDRFSGHQFPNYSSELNVNALLLGDSALYLCASSSDGGRIYNEQFFGPGTRLTVL.

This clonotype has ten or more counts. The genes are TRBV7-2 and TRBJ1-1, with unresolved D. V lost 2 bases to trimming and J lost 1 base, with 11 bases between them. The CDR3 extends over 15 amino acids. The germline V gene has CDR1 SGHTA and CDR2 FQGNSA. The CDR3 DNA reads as TGTGCCAGCAGCTTACCAAACGTGGGGAACACTGAAGCTTTCTTT. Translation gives CASSLPNVGNTEAFF.

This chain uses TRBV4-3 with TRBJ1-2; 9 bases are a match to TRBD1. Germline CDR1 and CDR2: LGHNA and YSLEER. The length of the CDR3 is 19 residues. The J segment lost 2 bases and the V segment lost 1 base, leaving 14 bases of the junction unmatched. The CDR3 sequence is CASSQGPGEGTGRNYGYTF. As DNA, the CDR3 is TGCGCCAGCAGCCAAGGACCAGGTGAGGGGACAGGGAGGAACTATGGCTACACCTTC.

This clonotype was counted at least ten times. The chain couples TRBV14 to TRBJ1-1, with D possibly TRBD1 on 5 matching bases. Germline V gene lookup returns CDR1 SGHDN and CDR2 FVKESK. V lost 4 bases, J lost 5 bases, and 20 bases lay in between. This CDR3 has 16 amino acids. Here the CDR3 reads CASSPAGALGRTEAFF. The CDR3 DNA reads TGTGCCAGCAGCCCGGCTGGGGCATTGGGTAGGACTGAAGCTTTCTTT.

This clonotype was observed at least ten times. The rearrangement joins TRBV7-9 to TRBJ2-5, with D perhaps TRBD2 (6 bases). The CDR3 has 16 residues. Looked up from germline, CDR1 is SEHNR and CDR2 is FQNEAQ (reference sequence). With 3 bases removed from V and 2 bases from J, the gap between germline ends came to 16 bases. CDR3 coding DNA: TGTGCCAGCAGCTTCTTAGGCGGGGCGCAACAAGAGACCCAGTACTTC. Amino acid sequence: CASSFLGGAQQETQYF.

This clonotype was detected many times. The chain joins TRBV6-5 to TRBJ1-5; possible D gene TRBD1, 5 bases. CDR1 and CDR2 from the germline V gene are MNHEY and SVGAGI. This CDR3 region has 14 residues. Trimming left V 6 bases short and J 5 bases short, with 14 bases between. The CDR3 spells CASSRGPQDQPQHF. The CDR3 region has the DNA TGTGCCAGCAGCCGGGGCCCTCAGGATCAGCCCCAGCATTTT.

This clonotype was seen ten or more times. In DNA, the CDR3 is TGTGCCAGCAGTTTATCGGGGGTCGATGGCTACACCTTC. Translating it yields CASSLSGVDGYTF. The chain combines TRBV12-3 or TRBV12-4 with TRBJ1-2, with D maybe TRBD1 (5 bases). This CDR3 region has 13 residues. V lost 2 bases and J 6 bases, leaving 10 bases between the germline ends.

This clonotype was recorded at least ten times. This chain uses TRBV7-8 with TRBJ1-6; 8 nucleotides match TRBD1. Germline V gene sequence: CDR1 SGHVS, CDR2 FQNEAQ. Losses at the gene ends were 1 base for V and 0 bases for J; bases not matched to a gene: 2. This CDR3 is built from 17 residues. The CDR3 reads CASSLGQGSSYNSPLHF. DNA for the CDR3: TGTGCCAGCAGCTTAGGACAGGGGAGCTCCTATAATTCACCCCTCCACTTT. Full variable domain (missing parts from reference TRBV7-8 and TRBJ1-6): GAGVSQSPRYKVAKRGQDVALRCDPISGHVSLFWYQQALGQGPEFLTYFQNEAQLDKSGLPSDRFFAERPEGSVSTLKIQRTQQEDSAVYLCASSLGQGSSYNSPLHFGNGTRLTVT.

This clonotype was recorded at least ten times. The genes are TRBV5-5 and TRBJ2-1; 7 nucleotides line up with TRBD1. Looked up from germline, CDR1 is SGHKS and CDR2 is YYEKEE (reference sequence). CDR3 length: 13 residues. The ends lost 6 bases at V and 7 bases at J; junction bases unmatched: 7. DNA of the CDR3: TGTGCCAGCACCCTGACGACAGGGAATGAGCAGTTCTTC. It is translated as CASTLTTGNEQFF.

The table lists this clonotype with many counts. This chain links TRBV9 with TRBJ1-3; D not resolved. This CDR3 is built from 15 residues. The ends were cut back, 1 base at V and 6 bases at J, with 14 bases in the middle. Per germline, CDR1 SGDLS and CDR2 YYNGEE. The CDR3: CASSVTSGSENTIYF. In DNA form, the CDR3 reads TGTGCCAGCAGCGTAACCTCCGGGTCGGAAAACACCATATATTTT.

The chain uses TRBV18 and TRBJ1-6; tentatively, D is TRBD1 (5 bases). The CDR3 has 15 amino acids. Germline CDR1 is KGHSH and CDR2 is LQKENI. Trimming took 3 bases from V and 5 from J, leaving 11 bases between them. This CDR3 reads CASSPLGVDNSPLHF. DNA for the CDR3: TGTGCCAGCTCACCTCTAGGGGTGGATAATTCACCCCTCCACTTT.

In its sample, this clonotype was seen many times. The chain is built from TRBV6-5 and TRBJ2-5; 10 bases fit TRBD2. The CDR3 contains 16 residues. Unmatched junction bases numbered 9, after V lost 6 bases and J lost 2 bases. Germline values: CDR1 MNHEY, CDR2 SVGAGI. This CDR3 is CASSGPLAGPQETQYF. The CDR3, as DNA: TGTGCCAGCAGCGGTCCACTAGCGGGGCCTCAAGAGACCCAGTACTTC.

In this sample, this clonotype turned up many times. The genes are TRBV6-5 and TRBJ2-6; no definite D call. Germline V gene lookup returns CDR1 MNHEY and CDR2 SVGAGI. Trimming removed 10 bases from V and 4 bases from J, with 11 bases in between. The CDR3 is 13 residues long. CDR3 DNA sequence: TGTGCCACCCGTGGGCCCGGGGCCAACGTCCTGACTTTC. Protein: CATRGPGANVLTF.

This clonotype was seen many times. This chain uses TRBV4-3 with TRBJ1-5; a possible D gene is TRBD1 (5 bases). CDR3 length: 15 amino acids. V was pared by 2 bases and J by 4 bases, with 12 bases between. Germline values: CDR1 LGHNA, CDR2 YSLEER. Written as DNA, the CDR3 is TGCGCCAGCAGCCAAACCCTGGACAAGAATCAGCCCCAGCATTTT. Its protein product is CASSQTLDKNQPQHF.

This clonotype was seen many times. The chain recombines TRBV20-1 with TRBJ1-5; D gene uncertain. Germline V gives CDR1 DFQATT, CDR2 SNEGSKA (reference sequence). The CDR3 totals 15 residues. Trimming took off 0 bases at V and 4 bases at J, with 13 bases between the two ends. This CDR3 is CSARDRRTPNQPQHF. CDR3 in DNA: TGCAGTGCTAGAGATCGTAGGACTCCAAATCAGCCCCAGCATTTT.

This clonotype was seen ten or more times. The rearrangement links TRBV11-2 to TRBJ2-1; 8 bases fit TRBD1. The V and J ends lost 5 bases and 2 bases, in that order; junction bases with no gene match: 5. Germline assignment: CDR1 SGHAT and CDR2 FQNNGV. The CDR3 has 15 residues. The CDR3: CASSPQGAPYNEQFF. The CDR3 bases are TGTGCCAGCAGCCCCCAGGGGGCCCCCTACAATGAGCAGTTCTTC.

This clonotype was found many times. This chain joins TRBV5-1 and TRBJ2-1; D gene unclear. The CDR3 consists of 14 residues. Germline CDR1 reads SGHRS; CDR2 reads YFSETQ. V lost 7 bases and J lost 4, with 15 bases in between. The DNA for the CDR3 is TGCGCCAGCGCCGTCAGTGGGCCTTACAATGAGCAGTTCTTC. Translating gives CASAVSGPYNEQFF.

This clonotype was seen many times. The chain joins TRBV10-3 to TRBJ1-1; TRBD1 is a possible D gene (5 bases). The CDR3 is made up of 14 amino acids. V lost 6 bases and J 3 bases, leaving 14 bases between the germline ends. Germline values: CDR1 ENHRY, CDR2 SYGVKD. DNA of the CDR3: TGTGCCATCAGGGGGCCAACCCAGGACACTGAAGCTTTCTTT. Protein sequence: CAIRGPTQDTEAFF.